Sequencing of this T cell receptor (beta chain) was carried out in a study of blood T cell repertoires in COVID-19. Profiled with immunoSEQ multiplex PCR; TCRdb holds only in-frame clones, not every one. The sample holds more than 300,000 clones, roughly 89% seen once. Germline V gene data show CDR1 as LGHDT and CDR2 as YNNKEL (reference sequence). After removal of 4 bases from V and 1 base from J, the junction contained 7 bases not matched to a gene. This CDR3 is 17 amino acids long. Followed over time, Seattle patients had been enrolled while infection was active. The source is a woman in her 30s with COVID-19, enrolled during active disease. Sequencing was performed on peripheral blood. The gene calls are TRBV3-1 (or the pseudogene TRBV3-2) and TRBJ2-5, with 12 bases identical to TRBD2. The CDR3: CASSRGLAGTFQETQYF. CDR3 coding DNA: TGTGCCAGCAGCCGCGGACTAGCGGGGACTTTCCAAGAGACCCAGTACTTC.